Shown below are 3 T cell receptor beta chains from a single sample sequenced in a study of spatial heterogeneity in lung cancer (dated by TCRdb to between 2017 and 2020). This specimen's time point label, per the study, means: blood taken at disease recurrence. For TCR sequencing, whole RNA was extracted from tumor and nontumor lung tissue, or from cryopreserved PBMC samples, and no cell sorting was done. The library was prepared using 5' RACE. The sequencing machine was a NextSeq 500. TCRdb trimmed the raw reads at Q25, called clones with MiXCR and kept productive beta chains. Each entry merges the rows of one CDR3 protein and shows their most common DNA and genes. The sample records about 9,700 distinct CDR3 sequences, 3.5% to 4% of which are singletons. The top ten clonotypes cover around a sixth of the sample. The sequenced sample was PBMCs, obtained at recurrence. All receptors come from a female donor with early-stage non-small cell lung cancer.

In its sample, this clonotype was seen many times. Little can be read into the size of this beta chain, an off-target read in a library designed for alpha chains. The gene calls are TRBV28 and TRBJ1-1, with no clear D. Per the germline V gene, CDR1 is MDHEN and CDR2 is SYDVKM. CDR3 length: 14 residues. The ends were cut back, 5 bases at V and 1 base at J, with 11 bases in the middle. In DNA form, the CDR3 reads TGTGCCAGCAGTCCCCTCGGGAGGAACACTGAAGCTTTCTTT. It translates to CASSPLGRNTEAFF. Filled out from reference TRBV28 and TRBJ1-1, the complete variable domain reads DVKVTQSSRYLVKRTGEKVFLECVQDMDHENMFWYRQDPGLGLRLIYFSYDVKMKEKGDIPEGYSVSREKKERFSLILESASTNQTSMYLCASSPLGRNTEAFFGQGTRLTVV.

This clonotype was counted ten times or more. A library prepared for alpha chains yielded this beta chain as an off-target read; its size is of little meaning. The gene calls are TRBV15 and TRBJ2-2; 9 positions match TRBD1. This CDR3 spans 18 amino acids. V lost 1 base to trimming and J lost 7 bases; unmatched junction nucleotides: 13. The germline V gene encodes CDR1 LNHNV and CDR2 YYDKDF (reference sequence). Written as DNA, the CDR3 is TGTGCCACCAGCAGAGTTCTCACCCGGGACAGGGCAGTCGGGGAGCTGTTTTTT. This gives the protein CATSRVLTRDRAVGELFF.

About this clonotype itself: The size of this beta chain means little, since it is a stray read in a library made for alpha chains. The V call is TRBV10-1, the J call TRBJ1-2, with TRBD1 matching over 10 bases. CDR3 length: 15 residues. V shed 0 bases, J shed 5 bases, and the junction held 3 bases outside the gene matches. The V gene's germline CDR1 is WNHNN and CDR2 SYGVQD (reference sequence). As DNA, the CDR3 is TGCGCCAGCAGTGAGTCGACAGGGGGCCCATATGGCTACACCTTC. This translates into CASSESTGGPYGYTF.